This T cell receptor (beta chain) comes out of a study of T cell responses to AZD1222 COVID-19 vaccine. Study-level results: The study found vaccine-associated CD4 TCRs spanning spike, dominant at 160-218 and 743-854. Females made up more of the donors, who were largely white British, and clonal diversity may have come out too low.

The table lists this clone with a count of one. Its cognate antigen is unknown. Trimming pared 6 bases from V and 8 bases from J, leaving 11 bases between. The CDR3 covers 12 residues. The method was immunoSEQ multiplex PCR; TCRdb's version includes in-frame clones alone and lacks a portion of them. The repertoire includes about 76,000 clones, about three quarters of them detected once, and about 25% sits in the top ten. The sequences come from peripheral blood, collected 28 days after the second dose of the MenACWY control vaccine. The chain links TRBV12-3 or TRBV12-4 to TRBJ1-3; tentatively, D is TRBD1 (5 bases). This sequence was found in an adult who received the MenACWY meningococcal vaccine as a control. As DNA, the CDR3 is TGTGCCAGCAGCCGGGGGAGTTACACCATATATTTT. Its translation: CASSRGSYTIYF.